This is a list of T cell receptor beta chains from one sample in a study of human T cells and chemical hapten exposure. From the RACE reads, TCRdb called clonotypes with MiXCR, one entry per CDR3 protein. This sample yields approximately 400,000 distinct CDR3 sequences, of which around 5% are seen a single time; 2% to 2.5% belongs to the top ten. The sample in question was whole blood, obtained in connection with sensitization to the hapten diphenylcyclopropenone (DPC). These receptors were collected from a woman aged 45-65 years with alopecia areata. Some clones in this sample may be carry-over from other donors' samples. The CDR3 runs from the conserved cysteine through the conserved F or W. Each record gives: J gene, clone size, D gene, V gene, CDR3 DNA, CDR3 protein. A D gene is named only where the DNA matches it firmly. Expanded clones are given a class, and other clones once, few, many or no size at all.

TRBJ1-5,many,-,TRBV20-1,TGCAGTGCTAGAGATATGAACGATCAGCCCCAGCATTTT,CSARDMNDQPQHF
TRBJ2-4,many,-,TRBV30,TGTGCCTGGAGTGAAACAGGTCTGAACATTCAGTACTTC,CAWSETGLNIQYF
TRBJ1-2,-,-,TRBV3-1,TGTGCCAGCAGCCAAGGGGGTCCCTATGGCTACACCTTC,CASSQGGPYGYTF
TRBJ2-7,many,-,TRBV20-1,TGCTGCGCCCCAGGTGGCGAGCAGTACTTC,CCAPGGEQYF
TRBJ1-6,-,-,TRBV13,TGTGCCAGCAGGGGCAGGGGCTCCTATAATTCACCCCTCCACTTT,CASRGRGSYNSPLHF
TRBJ2-3,few,-,TRBV5-6,TGTGCCAGCAGCCCGGGAACCCACACCACAGATACGCAGTATTTT,CASSPGTHTTDTQYF
TRBJ1-1,many,-,TRBV2,TGTGCCAGCAGCGCCTCACAGGGTCGAGCTGAAGCTTTCTTT,CASSASQGRAEAFF
TRBJ2-7,many,-,TRBV5-1,TGCGCCAGCAGCTGGGTGGACCAGGGGCGAGACGAGCAGTACTTC,CASSWVDQGRDEQYF
TRBJ1-1,few,-,TRBV20-1,TGCAGTGCTGGGCGGCCTACAGGGTTAAACACTGAAGCTTTCTTT,CSAGRPTGLNTEAFF
TRBJ2-1,-,-,TRBV6-6,TGTGCCAGCAGTTACAAGGCAGACAATGAGCAGTTCTTC,CASSYKADNEQFF
TRBJ1-1,many,-,TRBV12-3/TRBV12-4,TGTGCCAGCAGTTTGGGGGGAGGGACCGCTTTCTTT,CASSLGGGTAFF
TRBJ1-2,-,TRBD1,TRBV3-1,TGTGCCAGCAGCCAGTACAGGGGGCGCGGTGGCTACACCTTC,CASSQYRGRGGYTF
TRBJ2-3,many,TRBD2,TRBV24-1,TGTGCCACCAGTGACATAGCGGGAGGGCCAACAGATACGCAGTATTTT,CATSDIAGGPTDTQYF
TRBJ2-2,few,-,TRBV3-1,TGTGCCAGCAGCCAGAACTCCCGGGACTTCGCCTGGAACACCGGGGAGCTGTTTTTT,CASSQNSRDFAWNTGELFF
TRBJ1-1,many,-,TRBV10-2,TGCGCCAGCACCGAGTCAAACACTGAAGCTTTCTTT,CASTESNTEAFF
TRBJ1-3,many,-,TRBV4-3,TGCGCCAGCAGCCAAGCCCTGGCCCTCGAAAACACCATATATTTT,CASSQALALENTIYF
TRBJ1-2,-,TRBD1,TRBV20-1,TGCAGTGCTAGGGACAGGGATGAATATGGCTACACCTTC,CSARDRDEYGYTF
TRBJ2-4,-,-,TRBV29-1,TGCAGCGTGGGGGCCTTAGCCAAAAACATTCAGTACTTC,CSVGALAKNIQYF
TRBJ1-6,few,-,TRBV19,TGTGCCAGTAGTCCCGCCGGGGACACCATCCCCACCCTCCACTTT,CASSPAGDTIPTLHF
TRBJ2-5,-,-,TRBV7-7,TGTGCCAGCAGCTTAGCCCCCCGGGGGCCGCCGGTAGCGACCCAGTACTTC,CASSLAPRGPPVATQYF
TRBJ2-2,many,-,TRBV2,TGTGCCAGCAGTTACACGTCGAACACCGGGGAGCTGTTTTTT,CASSYTSNTGELFF
TRBJ2-7,many,-,TRBV7-8,TGTGCCAGCAGCCCTACCACCTACGAGCAGTACTTC,CASSPTTYEQYF
TRBJ1-2,many,-,TRBV2,TGTGCCAGCAGCACGGACAGTAACTATGGCTACACCTTC,CASSTDSNYGYTF
TRBJ2-1,-,-,TRBV28,TGTGCCAGCAGCTCAGCCTCTGGACAGAACTACAATGAGCAGTTCTTC,CASSSASGQNYNEQFF
TRBJ1-2,many,-,TRBV5-1,TGCGCCAGCAGCTTGGACGCAGGGATGATTGGCTACACCTTC,CASSLDAGMIGYTF
TRBJ2-3,-,-,TRBV20-1,TGCAGTGTCTCCCTTAGAGGGATCACTAGCACAGATACGCAGTATTTT,CSVSLRGITSTDTQYF
TRBJ2-1,many,TRBD1,TRBV14,TGTGCCAGCAGCCAAGGGACAGGGTGGGCGGATGAGCAGTTCTTC,CASSQGTGWADEQFF
TRBJ2-2,few,-,TRBV2,TGTGCCAGCACCCTACGAGACGGACTGAACACCGGGGAGCTGTTTTTT,CASTLRDGLNTGELFF
TRBJ1-2,few,-,TRBV20-1,TGCAGCCCCATGGGTAGGGGTTTGGGCTATGGCTACACCTTC,CSPMGRGLGYGYTF
TRBJ1-1,many,TRBD1,TRBV30,TGTGCCTGGAGAGGACAGGGTAGGTTCGCTGAAGCTTTCTTT,CAWRGQGRFAEAFF
TRBJ1-1,-,TRBD1,TRBV29-1,TGCAGCGTAGAGGGACAGATAGACACTGAAGCTTTCTTT,CSVEGQIDTEAFF
TRBJ2-2,many,TRBD2,TRBV6-6,TGTGCCAGCAGTCGGCAGGGACTAGCGGGGGGAGGCACCGGGGAGCTGTTTTTT,CASSRQGLAGGGTGELFF
TRBJ2-7,many,-,TRBV29-1,TGCAGCGTTGAAGGGGGTAGCGTCTACGAGCAGTACTTC,CSVEGGSVYEQYF
TRBJ1-2,many,TRBD1,TRBV29-1,TGCAGCGTTGAACAGGGGGACTATGGCTACACCTTC,CSVEQGDYGYTF
TRBJ2-5,many,TRBD2,TRBV5-1,TGCGCCAGCAGCCCTCTAGCGGGAGTGGCACAAGAGACCCAGTACTTC,CASSPLAGVAQETQYF
TRBJ2-1,-,-,TRBV6-1,TGTGCCAGCAGTGCCCGACTAGGAAGGTCCTACAATGAGCAGTTCTTC,CASSARLGRSYNEQFF
TRBJ2-4,-,TRBD1,TRBV10-3,TGTGCCATCAGTGAGGACGGGACAGGGGTCAAAAACATTCAGTACTTC,CAISEDGTGVKNIQYF
TRBJ1-2,many,-,TRBV20-1,TGCAGTGCTAGCCCAGGGGAAACTTTGGCCGGCTACACCTTC,CSASPGETLAGYTF
TRBJ2-1,-,-,TRBV29-1,TGCAGCTTTGGGGAAATGAATGAGCAGTTCTTC,CSFGEMNEQFF
TRBJ1-5,many,-,TRBV29-1,TGCAGCGTTGGACAGAGCAATCAGCCCCAGCATTTT,CSVGQSNQPQHF
TRBJ1-5,many,TRBD1,TRBV2,TGTGCCAGCAGTGGACCCGACAGGGGTCAGCCCCAGCATTTT,CASSGPDRGQPQHF
TRBJ2-3,many,-,TRBV29-1,TGCAGCGTTGATGGGCTAGCCCGCACAGATACGCAGTATTTT,CSVDGLARTDTQYF
TRBJ1-4,few,-,TRBV5-5,TGTGCCAGCAGCTTGTGGCTTCCCTCAACTAATGAAAAACTGTTTTTT,CASSLWLPSTNEKLFF
TRBJ2-4,many,TRBD2,TRBV28,TGTGCCAGCAGTTCTTCTAGCGGGAGGGCCGGCTTC,CASSSSSGRAGF
TRBJ2-7,many,-,TRBV7-2,TGTGCCAGCAGCTCAGGGGCGGGTGGAGAGCAGTACTTC,CASSSGAGGEQYF
TRBJ2-7,-,TRBD1,TRBV6-4,TGTGCCAGCATTAGGGACAGGCCCTACGAGCAGTACTTC,CASIRDRPYEQYF